This TCR beta chain originates from a study of blood T cell repertoires in COVID-19. At the level of the study: The United States, Italy and Spain provided the acute and convalescent COVID-19 samples. PBMCs, B-cell-depleted T cells, or T cells provided the cDNA or gDNA that made up the material.

The assay was immunoSEQ multiplex PCR, and TCRdb's table has in-frame clones only and misses some. The sample lists 490,000 or so clones, around nine tenths occurring once. The CDR3 consists of 12 residues. The germline V gene encodes CDR1 SQVTM and CDR2 ANQGSEA. The V gene end was trimmed by 7 bases and the J gene end by 4 bases; junction bases not matched to a gene: 7. All enrollees were about 18 to 100 years old and from approximately 24 US areas. Membership in each cohort depended on participant-reported clinical history. The receptor was derived from a woman between 55 and 75 years old who had recovered from COVID-19. Sample: PBMCs or T cells enriched from blood (not recorded which). The chain joins TRBV29-1 to TRBJ2-7, with 7 bases fitting TRBD1. CDR3 coding DNA: TGCAGCGCCCTGACAGGGCGGTACGAGCAGTACTTC. As protein: CSALTGRYEQYF.